This T cell receptor beta chain was observed in a study of patients and donors after allogeneic stem cell transplantation (dated by TCRdb to the early 2020s). Library construction relied on RT-PCR. Data came from a NextSeq 550. TCRdb itself trimmed the public reads at Q25 with fastp, ran MiXCR and retained productive beta chains. Each entry is one CDR3 protein sequence, shown with its most common DNA and genes. The sample table holds 920,000 or so distinct CDR3 sequences, of which 15% to 20% were seen once. Together, the top ten hold around 6% of the sample. A word on this clonotype: Its specific antigen is unknown. Per-nucleotide qualities are absent, and no much larger clonotype sits a single base away.

The V and J ends are trimmed by 5 bases and 6 bases, leaving 10 bases between them. CDR1 and CDR2 are drawn from the germline V gene: KGHSH, LQKENI. The CDR3 holds 12 amino acids from the cysteine to the phenylalanine. The kept DNA is CDR3 alone, 36 bases in frame from the first base. Specimen: blood, either unsorted or a sorted T cell fraction (not recorded which). The rearranged segments are TRBV18 and TRBJ1-1, and possibly TRBD1, on 5 matching bases. The TCR originated in a human donor who was either an allogeneic HSCT recipient or a stem cell or donor lymphocyte infusion donor (not recorded which). It is not recorded whose cells these are; they may come from a transplant donor. This receptor has the CDR3 CASSSGSAEAFF. The nucleotide sequence is given as TGTGCCAGCTCATCAGGGTCCGCTGAAGCTTTCTTT.